This T cell receptor beta chain derives from a study of T cell repertoires in cytomegalovirus infection. Looking at the study overall: Public TCR beta signatures were indicative of both CMV infection and a matching HLA type.

There are many counts of this clonotype. Germline V gene data show CDR1 as SGHTA and CDR2 as FQGNSA. This CDR3 comprises 17 residues. Germline trimming cut 0 bases from V and 4 bases from J; bases unmatched to any gene: 7. MiXCR, run by TCRdb on the reads, gives a single entry per CDR3 protein. Among around 300,000 distinct CDR3 sequences listed, 8% to 9.5% were seen once. The TCR was taken from a human donor in good health (CMV status not recorded). Some clones in this sample may be carry-over from other donors' samples. Specimen: PBMCs. The rearrangement links TRBV7-2 to TRBJ1-1; 11 bases fit TRBD1. The CDR3 DNA reads TGTGCCAGCAGCTTAGCCCCCCTAGGGACAGGGGGCACTGAAGCTTTCTTT. Encoded protein: CASSLAPLGTGGTEAFF. Based on the CDR3 plus reference TRBV7-2 and TRBJ1-1, the full variable domain is GAGVSQSPSNKVTEKGKDVELRCDPISGHTALYWYRQSLGQGLEFLIYFQGNSAPDKSGLPSDRFSAERTGGSVSTLTIQRTQQEDSAVYLCASSLAPLGTGGTEAFFGQGTRLTVV.